A selection of T cell receptor beta chains follows, all from one sample in a study of identical twins. One entry per CDR3 protein results from TCRdb running MiXCR on the 5' RACE reads. Of roughly 690,000 distinct CDR3 sequences in the sample, 21% were seen once. The sample was also linked to a second study, of T cells expressing NK-cell markers.

Sequencing was performed on PBMCs. The receptor set was obtained from a woman aged 18-30 years in good health. Both conserved end residues are part of each CDR3. D genes are given only for firm matches. Size is omitted from some rows. Given values are once, few, many or a class for expanded clones.

TRBV4-1	TRBJ2-1	.	.	TGCGCCAGCAGCCAAGTAATGGTAGCGGACCCCTACAATGAGCAGTTCTTC	CASSQVMVADPYNEQFF
TRBV10-3	TRBJ2-1	.	TRBD1	TGTGCCATCAGAGCGGGACAGGGTGCGAATGAGCAGTTCTTC	CAIRAGQGANEQFF
TRBV12-3/TRBV12-4	TRBJ2-1	.	.	TGTGCCAGCACCGTCGGGGGTAATGAGCAGTTCTTC	CASTVGGNEQFF
TRBV10-3	TRBJ2-1	.	.	TGTGCCATCAGTGTGAACGGCAACAATGAGCAGTTCTTC	CAISVNGNNEQFF
TRBV20-1	TRBJ2-3	many	.	TGCAGTGCTGGGAAAGCTGCAGATACGCAGTATTTT	CSAGKAADTQYF
TRBV5-1	TRBJ2-5	once	TRBD1	TGCGCCAGCAGCCTGACAGGGGGCGGACAAGAGACCCAGTACTTC	CASSLTGGGQETQYF
TRBV11-3	TRBJ2-2	once	TRBD2	TGTGCCAGCAGCTTAGACGGTGGACTAGCGGGGACCGGGGAGCTGTTTTTT	CASSLDGGLAGTGELFF
TRBV4-2	TRBJ2-3	many	TRBD2	TGTGCCAGCAGCCAAGGCCAGCGGGGGGGTGTAGATACGCAGTATTTT	CASSQGQRGGVDTQYF
TRBV5-1	TRBJ2-1	.	TRBD2	TGCGCGACCAGACCTAGCGGGGGTTACAATGAGCAGTTCTTC	CATRPSGGYNEQFF
TRBV4-1	TRBJ1-2	few	.	TGCGCCAGCAGCCAAGCTACAGGATTTTATGGCTACACCTTC	CASSQATGFYGYTF
TRBV20-1	TRBJ2-5	few	.	TGCAGTGCTAGAGAATGGGAGACCCAGTACTTC	CSAREWETQYF
TRBV20-1	TRBJ2-2	.	.	TGCAGTGCCCTCTACCCGGGCGCCGGGGAGCTGTTTTTT	CSALYPGAGELFF
TRBV30	TRBJ2-1	.	.	TGTGCCTGGAGGGACAGACTTGAGCAGTTCTTC	CAWRDRLEQFF
TRBV12-3/TRBV12-4	TRBJ2-1	.	.	TGTGCCAGCAGTTTCCTAGTAAGTGAGCAGTTCTTC	CASSFLVSEQFF
TRBV6-1	TRBJ1-1	many	TRBD1	TGTGCCAGCAGCGCCCGGACAGGGAAGGGGAAGTTT	CASSARTGKGKF
TRBV12-3/TRBV12-4	TRBJ2-7	.	.	TGTGCCAGCAGTCCCACCAGGGTTGACGAGCAGTACTTC	CASSPTRVDEQYF
TRBV6-2/TRBV6-3	TRBJ2-1	.	.	TGTGCCAGCAGTTACCGGGATATTACCCATGAGCAGTTCTTC	CASSYRDITHEQFF
TRBV2	TRBJ2-1	.	.	TGTGCCAGCAGTGACGGGGTTGAGCAGTTCTTC	CASSDGVEQFF
TRBV5-1	TRBJ1-6	.	TRBD1	TGCGCCAGCAGCGTCGGACAGGAGGGTTCACCCCTCCACTTT	CASSVGQEGSPLHF
TRBV9	TRBJ2-7	.	.	TGTGCCAGCAGCGCGGCAGGTGGCACCCTCTACGAGCAGTACTTC	CASSAAGGTLYEQYF
TRBV25-1	TRBJ1-6	few	.	TGTGCCAGCAGTGAATTGGGTAGGGGGAATTCACCCCTCCACTTT	CASSELGRGNSPLHF
TRBV11-3	TRBJ2-7	.	.	TGTGCCAGCAGCCGGACGCGGGCCGAGCAGTACTTC	CASSRTRAEQYF
TRBV29-1	TRBJ2-4	few	.	TGCAGCGCTAGCAGTGATCCAAACATTCAGTACTTC	CSASSDPNIQYF
TRBV2	TRBJ2-7	many	.	TGTGCCAGCAGTCCTACAGGGAAGTACGAGCAGTACTTC	CASSPTGKYEQYF
TRBV20-1	TRBJ1-1	.	.	TGCAGTGCTAGAGATTTTGGCGGGGGATGGACTGAAGCTTTCTTT	CSARDFGGGWTEAFF
TRBV5-1	TRBJ2-7	.	.	TGCGCCAGCAGCTTGGGCAGGAGAGGCTCCTACGAGCAGTACTTC	CASSLGRRGSYEQYF
TRBV29-1	TRBJ1-2	few	.	TGCAGCGCTAGCGACAGCCCGGGCTACACCTTC	CSASDSPGYTF
TRBV20-1	TRBJ2-7	many	.	TGCAGTGCTAGGGGCGGACGAGAGCAGTACTTC	CSARGGREQYF
TRBV6-1	TRBJ1-1	.	TRBD1	TGTGCCAGCACAGGGGGACGGATGAACACTGAAGCTTTCTTT	CASTGGRMNTEAFF
TRBV9	TRBJ2-5	.	.	TGTGCCAGCAGCGCGGGGGCGACGAACCAAGAGACCCAGTACTTC	CASSAGATNQETQYF
TRBV3-1	TRBJ2-1	.	TRBD1	TGTGCCAGCAGCCGGACAGGGGGCGAAAATGAGCAGTTCTTC	CASSRTGGENEQFF